The 6 T cell receptor beta chains below were found in one sample sequenced in a study of CD8+CD57+ T cells in acquired aplastic anemia. By flow cytometry, patients selected for sequencing had shown an expansion of CD8+CD57+ cells. Genomic DNA acted as the template from which TCR beta VDJ combination and CDR3 sequence profiling were carried out. TCRdb recomputed calls from the reads with MiXCR, one row per CDR3 protein. Of some 150,000 distinct CDR3 sequences listed, 71% were seen once; the top ten hold 35% to 50%. Sample: sorted CD4+, CD8+, or CD8+CD57+ T cells (not recorded which) from PBMCs. The source of these receptors is a human donor with aplastic anemia.

CDR3 nucleotides: TGTGCCAGCAGCACGACTAGTCAGGCCCAGTACTTC. Protein sequence: CASSTTSQAQYF. V and J are TRBV11-2 and TRBJ2-5; perhaps TRBD2 as D (6 bases). V lost 5 bases and J 9 bases, leaving 13 bases between the germline ends. Germline lookup yields CDR1 SGHAT and CDR2 FQNNGV. The CDR3 consists of 12 residues.

The V and J genes are TRBV5-4 and TRBJ1-6; 7 bases line up with TRBD1. Losses at the gene ends were 5 bases for V and 6 bases for J; bases not matched to a gene: 8. This CDR3 is 15 amino acids long. Germline CDR1 SGHNT, CDR2 YYREEE (reference sequence). CDR3 DNA: TGTGCCAGCAGTCAGGGGGGAAGGCTTAATTCACCCCTCCACTTT. Translation gives CASSQGGRLNSPLHF.

The chain combines TRBV14 with TRBJ1-1, with 9 bases matching TRBD1. CDR1 is SGHDN and CDR2 is FVKESK in the germline V gene. The CDR3 is made up of 17 amino acids. The V and J ends lost 0 bases and 7 bases, in that order; junction bases with no gene match: 12. The CDR3: CASSQDPVGTGRDEAFF. In DNA form, the CDR3 reads TGTGCCAGCAGCCAAGACCCGGTAGGGACAGGGAGAGATGAAGCTTTCTTT.

V usage is TRBV6-2 or TRBV6-3 and J usage is TRBJ2-6; D remains unclear. The CDR3 consists of 13 residues. Trimming took off 4 bases at V and 0 bases at J, with 1 base between the two ends. CDR1 MNHEY and CDR2 SVGEGT come from the germline V gene. In DNA form, the CDR3 reads TGTGCCAGCAGTTGCTCTGGGGCCAACGTCCTGACTTTC. It codes for CASSCSGANVLTF.

The rearrangement joins TRBV25-1 to TRBJ2-1, with D uncertain. V was clipped by 2 bases and J by 9 bases, with 5 bases between them. This CDR3 region has 11 residues. In germline, CDR1 is MGHDK, CDR2 SYGVNS. Written as DNA, the CDR3 is TGTGCCAGCAGTGAAGTGGGTGAGCAGTTCTTC. Its protein product is CASSEVGEQFF. Supplemented by reference TRBV25-1 and TRBJ2-1, the full variable domain reads EADIYQTPRYLVIGTGKKITLECSQTMGHDKMYWYQQDPGMELHLIHYSYGVNSTEKGDLSSESTVSRIRTEHFPLTLESARPSHTSQYLCASSEVGEQFFGPGTRLTVL.

This clonotype has just one count. The genes are TRBV20-1 and TRBJ2-7; 13 nucleotides line up with TRBD2. This CDR3 region has 15 residues. Looked up from germline, CDR1 is DFQATT and CDR2 is SNEGSKA (reference sequence). J lost 7 bases, V lost 4 bases, and 10 bases had no gene match. DNA of the CDR3: TGCAGTGCTAAAAGCCTGGAGACTAGCGGGAGGGAGCAGTACTTC. This sequence encodes CSAKSLETSGREQYF.